This T cell receptor (beta chain) emerged from a study of post-analysis software for immune sequencing data (dated by TCRdb to between 2015 and 2016). Looking at the study overall: The recorded disease courses included relapsing-remitting, secondary progressive and progressive-relapsing multiple sclerosis, and some patients had no subtype annotation. A subset of samples was prepared in parallel using single-end sample barcoding, then pooled and co-amplified after Illumina adapter ligation. The patient repertoires were set against about 12 previously published healthy control repertoires from donors whose ages ranged from about 6 to 25 years.

To demonstrate the VDJtools post-analysis software, the study profiled TCR beta repertoires from the peripheral blood of approximately twelve young patients with multiple sclerosis. The multiple sclerosis patients were children and adolescents ranging in age from about 6 to 17 years. Points on this clonotype: Its antigen is unknown. No base qualities exist here, and no much larger clone lies one base off it.

Results the study describes overall, beyond this receptor: Normalized Chao1 diversity was significantly lower in multiple sclerosis patients than controls, suggesting substantial peripheral T-cell clonal expansion. The control group was slightly older than the multiple sclerosis patient group. Significantly higher frequencies in patients than in controls were found for five TRBV segments, including TRBV5-6, TRBV5-1 and TRBV20-1. When samples were clustered directly using the F measure, samples prepared in the same batch co-clustered strongly, which prompted a batch-effect correction.

The CDR3 runs 15 amino acids, cysteine and phenylalanine included. The sequence is cut down to CDR3 DNA, 45 bases in frame from base 1. CDR1 and CDR2, per the germline V gene, are SGHRS and YFSETQ. Compared with germline, V lacks 4 bases and J lacks 4 bases; bases without a gene match: 4. Libraries were built with PCR. The data were produced on an Illumina HiSeq 2500. To reduce PCR and sequencing biases, unique molecular identifiers were built into the TCR beta cDNA libraries. Roughly 500,000 cDNA molecules were obtained for every 1 to 10 million input T cells, so each molecule roughly corresponded to one T cell. Patient libraries were prepared and sequenced with the same protocol used for the earlier healthy control dataset. Samples belonging to the same batch were prepared together, multiplexed and sequenced on a shared HiSeq lane. The original pipeline was this. MIGEC handled the raw barcoded reads, throwing out single-read molecular identifier groups before consensus assembly and CDR3 extraction. Clonotype tables were post-analysed with VDJtools, and diversity was normalized by down-sampling all datasets to the smallest sample size. Repertoire overlap clustering matched CDR3 amino acid but not nucleotide sequences to correct batch-related cross-sample contamination. TCRdb trimmed public reads at Q25 via fastp, called clones via MiXCR and kept in-frame beta chains. Rows with a matching CDR3 protein are joined into one entry that keeps the most common DNA and genes. Here the V and J calls rest on TCRdb's processing, not on the authors' analysis. The table for this sample lists 350,000 to 450,000 distinct CDR3 sequences; approximately 37% of them were counted only once. Approximately 7.7% of the sample is held by the ten biggest clonotypes.

The sequence joins TRBV5-1 to TRBJ2-2; 10 bases in the middle match TRBD1. The clonotype was recovered from a girl aged 2 to 10 with multiple sclerosis. The material sequenced was blood. The DNA sequence is as follows: TGCGCCAGCAGCCGTAGGACAGGGGGCACCGGGGAGCTGTTTTTT. It specifies CASSRRTGGTGELFF.